One and the same sample provided the 5 T cell receptor beta chains below, sequenced in a study of CD8+CD57+ T cells in acquired aplastic anemia. Genomic DNA constituted the template upon which TCR beta VDJ and CDR3 profiling was performed. TCRdb re-derived calls from the reads in MiXCR, one entry per CDR3 protein. Among around 180,000 distinct CDR3 sequences, over 60% were seen once, and the ten largest hold 35% to 55%. The sample was sorted CD4+, CD8+, or CD8+CD57+ T cells (not recorded which) from PBMCs. These TCRs come from a human donor with severe aplastic anemia or a healthy control (not recorded which).

V usage is TRBV20-1 and J usage is TRBJ1-6; D not certain. This CDR3 has 12 amino acids. Germline CDR1 is DFQATT and CDR2 is SNEGSKA (reference sequence). V lost 3 bases to trimming and J lost 9 bases, with 9 bases between them. The CDR3 nucleotides read TGCAGTGCTAGGGTGGGGATTTCACCCCTCCACTTT. It is translated as CSARVGISPLHF.

The J gene is TRBJ2-7, the V gene TRBV5-1; TRBD1 agrees at 12 bases. Germline trimming cut 4 bases from V and 5 bases from J; bases unmatched to any gene: 4. Germline V gives CDR1 SGHRS, CDR2 YFSETQ. This CDR3 has 14 amino acids. CDR3 sequence reads: CASSGGQGANEQYF. CDR3 nucleotide sequence: TGCGCCAGCAGCGGGGGACAGGGGGCCAACGAGCAGTACTTC.

V and J are TRBV7-6 and TRBJ1-4, with TRBD1 identical over 7 bases. V was clipped by 8 bases and J by 8 bases; unmatched bases: 5. The CDR3 loop spans 12 amino acids. Germline CDR1 reads SGHVS; CDR2 reads FNYEAQ. CDR3 nucleotides: TGTGCCAGCCGAGACAGGGAGGAAAAACTGTTTTTT. It codes for CASRDREEKLFF.

The chain combines TRBV13 with TRBJ1-6; D gene uncertain. The V end lost 3 bases, the J end lost 6 bases, and 9 bases lay between the germline ends. The CDR3 runs 14 residues. Per germline, CDR1 PRHDT and CDR2 FYEKMQ (reference sequence). CDR3 in DNA: TGTGCCAGCAGCTTCAGGCGGGGTAATTCACCCCTCCACTTT. Translated, it gives CASSFRRGNSPLHF.

On this clonotype itself: It may be a read error: a sequence one base away is much more abundant. V is TRBV14 and J is TRBJ2-4; maybe TRBD2 (5 bases). Germline V lookup: CDR1 SGHDN, CDR2 FVKESK. The CDR3 length is 13 residues. The DNA of the CDR3 is TGTGCCAGCAGCCGTCTAGCCAGAAACATTCAGTACTTC. Translating it yields CASSRLARNIQYF. The whole variable domain, remainder taken from reference TRBV14 and TRBJ2-4, is EAGVTQFPSHSVIEKGQTVTLRCDPISGHDNLYWYRRVMGKEIKFLLHFVKESKQDESGMPNNRFLAERTGGTYSTLKVQPAELEDSGVYFCASSRLARNIQYFGAGTRLSVL.